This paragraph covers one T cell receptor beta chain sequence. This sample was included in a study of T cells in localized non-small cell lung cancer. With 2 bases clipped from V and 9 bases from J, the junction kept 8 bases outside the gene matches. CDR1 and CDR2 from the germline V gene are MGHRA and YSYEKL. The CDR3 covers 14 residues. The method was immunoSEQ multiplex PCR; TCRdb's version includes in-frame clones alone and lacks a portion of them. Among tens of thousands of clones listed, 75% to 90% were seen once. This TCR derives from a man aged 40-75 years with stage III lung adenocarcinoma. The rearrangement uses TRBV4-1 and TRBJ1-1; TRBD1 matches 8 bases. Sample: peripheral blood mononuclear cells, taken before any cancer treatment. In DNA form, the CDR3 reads TGCGCCAGCAGCCAACTCGACAGGGGAAAAAAAGCTTTCTTT. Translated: CASSQLDRGKKAFF.